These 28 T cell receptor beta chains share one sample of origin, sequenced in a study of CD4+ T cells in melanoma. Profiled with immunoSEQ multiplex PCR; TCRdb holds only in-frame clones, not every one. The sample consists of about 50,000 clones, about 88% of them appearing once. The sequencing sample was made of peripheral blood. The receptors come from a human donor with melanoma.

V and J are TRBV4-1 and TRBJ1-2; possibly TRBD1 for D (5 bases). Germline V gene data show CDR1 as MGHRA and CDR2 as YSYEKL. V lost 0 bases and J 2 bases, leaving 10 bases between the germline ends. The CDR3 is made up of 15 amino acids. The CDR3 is CASSQDGRVNYGYTF. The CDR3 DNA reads TGCGCCAGCAGCCAAGACGGCAGGGTCAACTATGGCTACACCTTC.

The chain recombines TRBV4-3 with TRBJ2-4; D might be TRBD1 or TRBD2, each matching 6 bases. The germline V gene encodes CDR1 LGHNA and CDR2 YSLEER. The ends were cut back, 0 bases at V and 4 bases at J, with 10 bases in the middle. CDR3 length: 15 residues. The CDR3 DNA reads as TGCGCCAGCAGCCAAGATATAGGGGGGAAAAACATTCAGTACTTC. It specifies CASSQDIGGKNIQYF.

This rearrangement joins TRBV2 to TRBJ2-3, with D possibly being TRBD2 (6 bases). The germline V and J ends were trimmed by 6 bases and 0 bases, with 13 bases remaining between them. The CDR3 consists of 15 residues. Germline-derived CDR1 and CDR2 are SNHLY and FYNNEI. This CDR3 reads CASSRETASTDTQYF. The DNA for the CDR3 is TGTGCCAGCAGCCGGGAGACGGCTAGCACAGATACGCAGTATTTT.

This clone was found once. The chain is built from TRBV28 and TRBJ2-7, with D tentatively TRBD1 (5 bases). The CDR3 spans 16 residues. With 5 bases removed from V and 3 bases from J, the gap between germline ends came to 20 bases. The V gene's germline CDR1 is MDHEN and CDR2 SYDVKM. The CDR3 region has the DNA TGTGCCAGCAGTCCTATCCTATACAGGTCTCTCTACGAGCAGTACTTC. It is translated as CASSPILYRSLYEQYF.

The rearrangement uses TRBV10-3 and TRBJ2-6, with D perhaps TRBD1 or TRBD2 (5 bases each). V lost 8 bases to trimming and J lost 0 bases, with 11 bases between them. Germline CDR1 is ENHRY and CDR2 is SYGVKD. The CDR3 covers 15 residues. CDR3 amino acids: CAIGTGSSGANVLTF. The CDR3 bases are TGTGCCATCGGGACGGGCAGCTCTGGGGCCAACGTCCTGACTTTC.

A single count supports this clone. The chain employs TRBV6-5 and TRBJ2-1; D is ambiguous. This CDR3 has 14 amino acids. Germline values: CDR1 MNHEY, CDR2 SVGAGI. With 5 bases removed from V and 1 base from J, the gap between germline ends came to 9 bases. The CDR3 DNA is TGTGCCAGCAGTGCTACCGGGTCCTACAATGAGCAGTTCTTC. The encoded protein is CASSATGSYNEQFF.

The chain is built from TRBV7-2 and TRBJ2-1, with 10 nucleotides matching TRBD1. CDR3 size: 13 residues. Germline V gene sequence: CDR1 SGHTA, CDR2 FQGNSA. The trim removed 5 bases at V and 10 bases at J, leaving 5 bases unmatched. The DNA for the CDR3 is TGTGCCAGCAGCATTTCGACAGGGGGCGAGCAGTTCTTC. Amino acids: CASSISTGGEQFF.

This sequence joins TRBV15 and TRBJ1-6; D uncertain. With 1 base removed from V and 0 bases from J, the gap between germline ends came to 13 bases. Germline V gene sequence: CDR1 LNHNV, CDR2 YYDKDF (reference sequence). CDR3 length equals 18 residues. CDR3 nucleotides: TGTGCCACCAGCAGAGTCCATCCGGGAAGCTCCTATAATTCACCCCTCCACTTT. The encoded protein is CATSRVHPGSSYNSPLHF.

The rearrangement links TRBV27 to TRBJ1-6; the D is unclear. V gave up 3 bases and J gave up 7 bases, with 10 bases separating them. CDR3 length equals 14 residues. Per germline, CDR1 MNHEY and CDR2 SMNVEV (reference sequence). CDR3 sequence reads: CASSLTRTNSPLHF. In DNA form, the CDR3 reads TGTGCCAGCAGTTTGACGCGGACCAATTCACCCCTCCACTTT.

This CDR3 reads CASSYQDMFNEKLFF. CDR3 nucleotides: TGTGCCAGCAGTTACCAAGACATGTTCAATGAAAAACTGTTTTTT. The rearrangement uses TRBV6-6 and TRBJ1-4; D is uncertain. Germline V gene data show CDR1 as MNHNY and CDR2 as SVGAGI (reference sequence). Trimming pared 2 bases from V and 5 bases from J, leaving 12 bases between. This CDR3 is 15 amino acids long.

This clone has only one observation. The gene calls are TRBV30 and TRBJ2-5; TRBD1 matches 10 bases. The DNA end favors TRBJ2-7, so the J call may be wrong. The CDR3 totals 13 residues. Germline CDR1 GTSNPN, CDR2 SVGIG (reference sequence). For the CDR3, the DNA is TGTGCCTTAACGGGACAGGGGAAATACGAGCAGTACTTC. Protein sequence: CALTGQGKYEQYF.

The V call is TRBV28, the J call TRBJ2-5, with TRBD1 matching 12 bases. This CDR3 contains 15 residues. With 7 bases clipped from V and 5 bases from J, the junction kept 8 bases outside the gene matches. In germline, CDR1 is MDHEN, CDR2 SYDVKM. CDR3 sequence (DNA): TGTGCCAGCACCGGGGGGGACAGGGGGCGGGAGACCCAGTACTTC. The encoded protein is CASTGGDRGRETQYF.

CDR3 sequence reads: CASSFVLSGVDYGYTF. The DNA for the CDR3 is TGTGCCAGCAGCTTTGTTCTCTCAGGGGTCGACTATGGCTACACCTTC. This rearrangement joins TRBV5-4 to TRBJ1-2; possible D gene TRBD1, 6 bases. The CDR3 is 16 amino acids. Between the trimmed V and J ends, which lost 2 bases and 3 bases, there was a span of 17 bases. Per the germline V gene, CDR1 is SGHNT and CDR2 is YYREEE (reference sequence).

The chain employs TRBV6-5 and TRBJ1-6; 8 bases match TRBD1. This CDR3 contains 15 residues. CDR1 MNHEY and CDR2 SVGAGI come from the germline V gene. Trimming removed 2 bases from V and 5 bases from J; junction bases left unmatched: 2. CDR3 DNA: TGTGCCAGCAGTTACGGGGACAGGAATAATTCACCCCTCCACTTT. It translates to CASSYGDRNNSPLHF.

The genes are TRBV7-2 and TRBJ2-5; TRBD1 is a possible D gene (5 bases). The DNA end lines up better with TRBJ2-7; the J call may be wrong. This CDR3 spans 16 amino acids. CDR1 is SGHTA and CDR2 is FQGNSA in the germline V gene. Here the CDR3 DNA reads TGTGCCAGCAGCCCCGCCGCCGGCAGGGCGACCTACGAGCAGTACTTC. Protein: CASSPAAGRATYEQYF.

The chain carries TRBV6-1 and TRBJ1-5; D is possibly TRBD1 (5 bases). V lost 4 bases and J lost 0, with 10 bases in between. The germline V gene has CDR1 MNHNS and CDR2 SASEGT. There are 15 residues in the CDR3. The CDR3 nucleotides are TGTGCCAGCAGTGTTAGACAGATTAGCAATCAGCCCCAGCATTTT. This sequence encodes CASSVRQISNQPQHF.

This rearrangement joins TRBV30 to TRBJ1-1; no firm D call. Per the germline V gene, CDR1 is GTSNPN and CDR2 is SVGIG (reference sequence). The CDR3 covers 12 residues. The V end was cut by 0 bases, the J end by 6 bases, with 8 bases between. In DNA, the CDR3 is TGTGCCTGGAGTGTCTCCGGGGCTGAAGCTTTCTTT. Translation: CAWSVSGAEAFF. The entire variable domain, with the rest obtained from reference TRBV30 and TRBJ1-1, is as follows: SQTIHQWPATLVQPVGSPLSLECTVEGTSNPNLYWYRQAAGRGLQLLFYSVGIGQISSEVPQNLSASRPQDRQFILSSKKLLLSDSGFYLCAWSVSGAEAFFGQGTRLTVV.

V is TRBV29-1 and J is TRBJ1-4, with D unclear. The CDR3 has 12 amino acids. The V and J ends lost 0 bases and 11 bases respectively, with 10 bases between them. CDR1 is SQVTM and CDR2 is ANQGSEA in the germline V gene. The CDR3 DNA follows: TGCAGCGTTGAAGATCAAGGGTGGAAACTGTTTTTT. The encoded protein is CSVEDQGWKLFF.

The CDR3 sequence: CASRHTSGLGYEQYF. CDR3 in DNA: TGTGCCAGCAGGCATACTTCGGGACTAGGGTACGAGCAGTACTTC. The chain employs TRBV6-6 and TRBJ2-5, with 8 bases aligning to TRBD2. The J call may be mistaken, given a closer DNA end match to TRBJ2-7. The CDR3 totals 15 residues. Looked up from germline, CDR1 is MNHNY and CDR2 is SVGAGI (reference sequence).

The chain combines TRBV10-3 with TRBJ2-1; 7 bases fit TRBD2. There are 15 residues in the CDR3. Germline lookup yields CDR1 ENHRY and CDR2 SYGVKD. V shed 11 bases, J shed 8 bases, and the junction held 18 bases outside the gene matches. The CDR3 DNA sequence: TGTGCCTCTATGAGACTAGCAGATAAATTCGATGAGCAGTTCTTC. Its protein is CASMRLADKFDEQFF.

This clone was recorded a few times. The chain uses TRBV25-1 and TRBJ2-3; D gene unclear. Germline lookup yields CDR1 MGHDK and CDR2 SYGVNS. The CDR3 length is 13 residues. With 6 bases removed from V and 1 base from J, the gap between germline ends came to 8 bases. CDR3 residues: CASRPTGTDTQYF. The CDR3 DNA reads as TGTGCCAGCAGGCCGACGGGCACAGATACGCAGTATTTT.

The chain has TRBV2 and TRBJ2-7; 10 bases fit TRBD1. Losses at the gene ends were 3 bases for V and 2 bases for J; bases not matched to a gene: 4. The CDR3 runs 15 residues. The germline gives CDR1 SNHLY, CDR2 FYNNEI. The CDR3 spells CASSDGTGDTYEQYF. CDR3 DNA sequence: TGTGCCAGCAGTGATGGGACAGGGGATACCTACGAGCAGTACTTC.

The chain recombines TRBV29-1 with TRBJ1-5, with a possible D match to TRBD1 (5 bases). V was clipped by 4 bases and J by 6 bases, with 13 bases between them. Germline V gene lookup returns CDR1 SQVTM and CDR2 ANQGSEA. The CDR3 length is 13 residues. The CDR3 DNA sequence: TGCAGCGTTGGTTTTCGGGGCGGTCAGCCCCAGCATTTT. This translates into CSVGFRGGQPQHF.

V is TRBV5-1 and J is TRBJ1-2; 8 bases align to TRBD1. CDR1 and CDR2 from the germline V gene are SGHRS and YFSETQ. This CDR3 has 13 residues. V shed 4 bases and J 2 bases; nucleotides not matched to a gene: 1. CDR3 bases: TGCGCCAGCAGCAGGGACAGGAACTATGGCTACACCTTC. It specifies CASSRDRNYGYTF.

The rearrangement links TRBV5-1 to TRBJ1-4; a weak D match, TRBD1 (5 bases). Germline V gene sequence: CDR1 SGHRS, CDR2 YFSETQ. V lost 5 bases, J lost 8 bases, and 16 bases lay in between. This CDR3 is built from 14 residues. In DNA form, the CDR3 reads TGCGCCAGCAGTGAAGGGGCAACGGTCGAAAAACTGTTTTTT. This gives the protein CASSEGATVEKLFF.

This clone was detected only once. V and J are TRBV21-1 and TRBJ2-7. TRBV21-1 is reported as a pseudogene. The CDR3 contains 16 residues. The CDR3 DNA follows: TGTGCCAGCAGCGGGGCCAGGGGGGGGTCTTTTTACGAGCAGTACTTC. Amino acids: CASSGARGGSFYEQYF.

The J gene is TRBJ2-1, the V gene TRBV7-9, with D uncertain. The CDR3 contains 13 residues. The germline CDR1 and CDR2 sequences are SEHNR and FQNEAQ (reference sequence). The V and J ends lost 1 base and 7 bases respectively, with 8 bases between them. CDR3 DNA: TGTGCCAGCAGCTTAGGTACCCTTAATGAGCAGTTCTTC. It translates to CASSLGTLNEQFF. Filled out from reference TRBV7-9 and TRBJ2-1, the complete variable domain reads DTGVSQNPRHKITKRGQNVTFRCDPISEHNRLYWYRQTLGQGPEFLTYFQNEAQLEKSRLLSDRFSAERPKGSFSTLEIQRTEQGDSAMYLCASSLGTLNEQFFGPGTRLTVL.

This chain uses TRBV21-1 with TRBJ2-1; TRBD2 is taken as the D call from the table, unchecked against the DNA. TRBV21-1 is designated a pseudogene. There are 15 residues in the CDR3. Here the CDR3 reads CASSKRAAGHNEQFF. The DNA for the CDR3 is TGTGCCAGCAGCAAACGGGCAGCGGGACACAATGAGCAGTTCTTC.